This TCR beta chain comes out of a study of cytomegalovirus exposure and HLA in healthy donors. The CDR3 length is 15 residues. V shed 3 bases and J shed 4 bases, with 13 bases lying between them. Germline values: CDR1 MNHEY, CDR2 SMNVEV (reference sequence). It was with 60 Vbeta and 13 Jbeta primers that the PCR ran. In the source study's methods: Later reanalysis found roughly 80 million unique TCR beta chains, approximately 11 million of them shared. TCRdb's copy holds only in-frame clones and misses some; the assay was immunoSEQ multiplex PCR. V, J and clone size derive from that table, while D and trimming were established from the DNA sequence. The sample has 150,000 to 250,000 clones, about 82% seen once; the top ten hold about 2%.

The TCR comes from a woman in her fifties or sixties in good health and CMV-seronegative. J is TRBJ1-5 and V is TRBV27, with D uncertain. The material sequenced was PBMCs. CDR3 nucleotides: TGTGCCAGCAGTTTGGTGAAAGAGGGTAATCAGCCCCAGCATTTT. It codes for CASSLVKEGNQPQHF.